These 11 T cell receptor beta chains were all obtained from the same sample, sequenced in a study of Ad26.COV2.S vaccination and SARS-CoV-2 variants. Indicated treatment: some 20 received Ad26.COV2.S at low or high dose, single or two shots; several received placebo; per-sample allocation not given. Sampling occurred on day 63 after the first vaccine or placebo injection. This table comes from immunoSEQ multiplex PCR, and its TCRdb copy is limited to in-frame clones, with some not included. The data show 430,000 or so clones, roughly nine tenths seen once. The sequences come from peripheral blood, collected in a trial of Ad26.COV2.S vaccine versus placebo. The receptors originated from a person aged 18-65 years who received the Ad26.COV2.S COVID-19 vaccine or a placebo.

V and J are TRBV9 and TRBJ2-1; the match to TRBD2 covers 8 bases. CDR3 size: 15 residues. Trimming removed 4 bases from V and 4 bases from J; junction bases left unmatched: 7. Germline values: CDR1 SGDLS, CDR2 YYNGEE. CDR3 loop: CASSSLSGEYNEQFF. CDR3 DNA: TGTGCCAGCAGCTCCCTTAGCGGGGAGTACAATGAGCAGTTCTTC.

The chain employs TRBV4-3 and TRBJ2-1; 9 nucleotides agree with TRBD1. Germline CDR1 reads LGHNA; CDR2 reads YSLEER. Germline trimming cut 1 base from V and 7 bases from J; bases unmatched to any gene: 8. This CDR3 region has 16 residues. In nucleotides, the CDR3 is TGCGCCAGCAGCCAAGTCTGGACAGGGGCGGGTAATGAGCAGTTCTTC. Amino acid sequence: CASSQVWTGAGNEQFF.

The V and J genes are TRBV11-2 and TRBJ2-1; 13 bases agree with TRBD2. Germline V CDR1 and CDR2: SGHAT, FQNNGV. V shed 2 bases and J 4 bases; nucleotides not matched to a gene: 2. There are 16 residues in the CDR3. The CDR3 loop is CASSLTSGGAYNEQFF. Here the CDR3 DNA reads TGTGCCAGCAGCTTAACTAGCGGGGGGGCTTACAATGAGCAGTTCTTC.

The CDR3 nucleotides read TGTGCCAGCAGCCAAGTAATAGATTCACCCCTCCACTTT. Translation gives CASSQVIDSPLHF. The gene calls are TRBV3-1 (or the pseudogene TRBV3-2) and TRBJ1-6; no clear D gene. CDR1 and CDR2 (germline): LGHDT, YNNKEL (reference sequence). The CDR3 length is 13 residues. The ends were cut back, 1 base at V and 8 bases at J, with 6 bases in the middle.

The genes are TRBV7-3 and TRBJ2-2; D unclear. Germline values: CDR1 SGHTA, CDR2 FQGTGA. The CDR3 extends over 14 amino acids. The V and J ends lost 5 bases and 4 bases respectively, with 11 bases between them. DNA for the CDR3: TGTGCCAGCAGCCTCGGGTCAGGCACCGGGGAGCTGTTTTTT. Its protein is CASSLGSGTGELFF.

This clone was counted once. This CDR3 reads CASSWETGTGNTIYF. The CDR3, as DNA: TGCGCCAGCAGCTGGGAGACAGGGACGGGAAACACCATATATTTT. The rearrangement joins TRBV5-1 to TRBJ1-3, with 7 positions matching TRBD1. The CDR3 consists of 15 residues. Germline V gives CDR1 SGHRS, CDR2 YFSETQ. V shed 3 bases, J shed 4 bases, and the junction held 7 bases outside the gene matches.

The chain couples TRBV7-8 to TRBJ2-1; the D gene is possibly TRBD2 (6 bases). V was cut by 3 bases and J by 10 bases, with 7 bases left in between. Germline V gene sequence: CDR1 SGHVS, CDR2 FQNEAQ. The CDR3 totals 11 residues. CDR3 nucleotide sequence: TGTGCCAGCAGCTTCGGAGGGGAGCAGTTCTTC. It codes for CASSFGGEQFF. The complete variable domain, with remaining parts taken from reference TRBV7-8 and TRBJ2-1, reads GAGVSQSPRYKVAKRGQDVALRCDPISGHVSLFWYQQALGQGPEFLTYFQNEAQLDKSGLPSDRFFAERPEGSVSTLKIQRTQQEDSAVYLCASSFGGEQFFGPGTRLTVL.

In DNA form, the CDR3 reads TGTGCCAGCAGTACGAACACCGGGGAGCTGTTTTTT. Amino acids: CASSTNTGELFF. This rearrangement joins TRBV28 to TRBJ2-2; no clear D. The CDR3 covers 12 residues. The ends were cut back, 5 bases at V and 0 bases at J, with 1 base in the middle. Per the germline V gene, CDR1 is MDHEN and CDR2 is SYDVKM.

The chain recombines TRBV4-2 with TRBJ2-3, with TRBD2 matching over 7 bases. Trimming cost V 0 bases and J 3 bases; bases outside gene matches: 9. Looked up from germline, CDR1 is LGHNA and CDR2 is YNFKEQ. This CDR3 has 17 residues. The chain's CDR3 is CASSQEPLVGGTDTQYF. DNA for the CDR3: TGTGCCAGCAGCCAAGAACCTTTGGTCGGGGGGACAGATACGCAGTATTTT.

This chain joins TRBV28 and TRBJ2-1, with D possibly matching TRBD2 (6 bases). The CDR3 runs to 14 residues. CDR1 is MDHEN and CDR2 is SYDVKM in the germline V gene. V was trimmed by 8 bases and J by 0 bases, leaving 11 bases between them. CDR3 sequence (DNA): TGTGCCAGCTCAGACGGGAGCTCCTACAATGAGCAGTTCTTC. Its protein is CASSDGSSYNEQFF.

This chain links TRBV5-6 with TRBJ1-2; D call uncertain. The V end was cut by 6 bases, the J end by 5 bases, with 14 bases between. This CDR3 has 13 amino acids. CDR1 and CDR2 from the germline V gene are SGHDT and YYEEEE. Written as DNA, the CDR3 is TGTGCCAGCACCGCTTCGGCGAGTTATGGCTACACCTTC. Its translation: CASTASASYGYTF. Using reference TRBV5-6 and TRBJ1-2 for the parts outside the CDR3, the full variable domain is DAGVTQSPTHLIKTRGQQVTLRCSPKSGHDTVSWYQQALGQGPQFIFQYYEEEERQRGNFPDRFSGHQFPNYSSELNVNALLLGDSALYLCASTASASYGYTFGSGTRLTVV.